The rows below give T cell receptor beta chains drawn from one sample of a study of blood T cell repertoires in COVID-19. Measured with immunoSEQ multiplex PCR; TCRdb has only the in-frame clones, and not every one. The sample contains a few hundred thousand clones, more than 75% of which appear only once. Sequences were obtained from PBMCs or T cells enriched from blood (not recorded which). Source of these receptors: a woman aged 50 to 60 who had been exposed to COVID-19. Both conserved end residues are part of each CDR3. The D gene is left open where the match is weak. Not all rows give a size; the values are once, few, many and, for expanded clones, a class.

D	size	V	J	DNA	CDR3
NA	NA	TRBV13	TRBJ1-2	TGTGCCAGCAGCCCCCAGGGAGGAGGGTATGGCTACACCTTC	CASSPQGGGYGYTF
NA	NA	TRBV7-9	TRBJ2-1	TGTGCCAGCAGCTTCGTCGGTGAGCAGTTCTTC	CASSFVGEQFF
NA	NA	TRBV13	TRBJ2-5	TGTGCCAGCAGCCCGCCGAGGCAAGAGACCCAGTACTTC	CASSPPRQETQYF
NA	NA	TRBV2	TRBJ1-2	TGTGCCAGCAGTGCAGGGGTGGAGAGCTATGGCTACACCTTC	CASSAGVESYGYTF
NA	NA	TRBV6-5	TRBJ2-7	TGTGCCAGCAGTTACTCGGCAGGGTCCGGCGAGCAGTACTTC	CASSYSAGSGEQYF
NA	NA	TRBV27	TRBJ1-6	TGTGCCAGCAGTTTACCAGGGGTGAGATCACCCCTCCACTTT	CASSLPGVRSPLHF
NA	NA	TRBV9	TRBJ1-1	TGTGCCAGCAGCGGACACCCAACGGAAGTCACTGAAGCTTTCTTT	CASSGHPTEVTEAFF
NA	NA	TRBV7-2	TRBJ2-3	TGTGCCAGCAGCTTCAGGAGGGTGGTGGGCACAGATACGCAGTATTTT	CASSFRRVVGTDTQYF
NA	NA	TRBV7-2	TRBJ2-5	TGTGCCAGCAGCGCAGGGGGGCCACAAGAGACCCAGTACTTC	CASSAGGPQETQYF
NA	NA	TRBV5-5	TRBJ2-7	TGTGCCAGCAGCTTGGATCCTAGCGCGTTCGTCGACTTC	CASSLDPSAFVDF
TRBD1	once	TRBV10-3	TRBJ1-1	TGTGCCATCAGGGACAGGACGAACACTGAAGCTTTCTTT	CAIRDRTNTEAFF
TRBD1	NA	TRBV28	TRBJ1-3	TGTGCCAGCAGTATCTCGGGACAGCTCTCTGGAAACACCATATATTTT	CASSISGQLSGNTIYF
TRBD1	NA	TRBV7-9	TRBJ1-3	TGTGCCAGCAGCTCGGGACAGCTGCACACCATATATTTT	CASSSGQLHTIYF
NA	NA	TRBV6-5	TRBJ1-2	TGTGCCAGCAGTTACTCGGAGGACAGTAACTATGGCTACACCTTC	CASSYSEDSNYGYTF
NA	NA	TRBV10-3	TRBJ1-2	TGTGCCATCAGTGACAGCGCCAACTATGGCTACACCTTC	CAISDSANYGYTF
NA	NA	TRBV28	TRBJ1-6	TGTGCCAGCAGTTTCAGAGGGATAGGCTCACCCCTCCACTTT	CASSFRGIGSPLHF
NA	NA	TRBV5-1	TRBJ1-1	TGCGCCAGCAGCCTCAGGGTCGGGAACACTGAAGCTTTCTTT	CASSLRVGNTEAFF
NA	NA	TRBV19	TRBJ1-5	TGTGCCAGTAGTATAAGCATCAATCAGCCCCAGCATTTT	CASSISINQPQHF
TRBD1	NA	TRBV5-1	TRBJ1-1	TGCGCCAGCAGCGCACGACAGGGTGGCACTGAAGCTTTCTTT	CASSARQGGTEAFF
NA	NA	TRBV5-1	TRBJ2-7	TGCGCCAGCAGCTTGCGGCAGGGCCGGGAGCAGTACTTC	CASSLRQGREQYF
NA	NA	TRBV10-2	TRBJ1-2	TGCGCCAGCAGTCCAGACAGTTCGTTGGGCTACACCTTC	CASSPDSSLGYTF
NA	few	TRBV28	TRBJ1-1	TGTGCCAGCAGTTTATACGGGGGAGAGGCTTTCTTT	CASSLYGGEAFF
TRBD2	NA	TRBV7-2	TRBJ2-3	TGTGCCAGCAGCTTAGAGCTAGCGGGGGGTAGCACAGATACGCAGTATTTT	CASSLELAGGSTDTQYF
NA	NA	TRBV28	TRBJ1-4	TGTGCCAGCAGTTTACCCCGGTCCCGGAGGACTAATGAAAAACTGTTTTTT	CASSLPRSRRTNEKLFF
NA	once	TRBV6-5	TRBJ1-2	TGTGCCAGCAAGCCGGACAGCCGTAACTATGGCTACACCTTC	CASKPDSRNYGYTF
TRBD1	NA	TRBV7-9	TRBJ2-1	TGTGCCAGCAGCCTCGAAGACAGGGGGCAAGACAATGAGCAGTTCTTC	CASSLEDRGQDNEQFF
NA	NA	TRBV15	TRBJ1-1	TGTGCCACCAGCCAAAGGGTGGGCGGGACTGAAGCTTTCTTT	CATSQRVGGTEAFF
NA	NA	TRBV3-1/TRBV3-2	TRBJ2-2	TGTGCCAGCAGCCGTCCACTAGGAAGGTCAAACACCGGGGAGCTGTTTTTT	CASSRPLGRSNTGELFF
NA	few	TRBV4-1	TRBJ1-6	TGCGCCAGCAGCCAAGGCGTAGGGCTAGCTTCACCCCTCCACTTT	CASSQGVGLASPLHF
NA	NA	TRBV4-1	TRBJ1-6	TGCGCCAGCAGCTCGAGTTCGGGAACACCCCTCCACTTT	CASSSSSGTPLHF
NA	NA	TRBV11-1	TRBJ1-1	TGTGCCAGCAGCAAATCGCAGGGGCGTCAAACTGAAGCTTTCTTT	CASSKSQGRQTEAFF
NA	NA	TRBV5-5	TRBJ1-2	TGTGCCAGCAGCTTCCCCAGGAACTATGGCTACACCTTC	CASSFPRNYGYTF
NA	NA	TRBV6-2/TRBV6-3	TRBJ1-5	TGTGCCAGCAGCCCCCGGGGGGAGGGACTTAGCAATCAGCCCCAGCATTTT	CASSPRGEGLSNQPQHF
NA	NA	TRBV6-6	TRBJ2-3	TGTGCCAGCAGCCGCCGACTAGGCACAGATACGCAGTATTTT	CASSRRLGTDTQYF
NA	NA	TRBV4-1	TRBJ2-3	TGCGCCAGCAGCCCAGGACTTACAGATACGCAGTATTTT	CASSPGLTDTQYF
TRBD1	NA	TRBV14	TRBJ2-1	TGTGCCAGCAGCCAAGGACAGGGGAATGAGCAGTTCTTC	CASSQGQGNEQFF
NA	once	TRBV29-1	TRBJ1-1	TGCAGCGTTGAAGGACAGCCGAACACTGAAGCTTTCTTT	CSVEGQPNTEAFF
NA	NA	TRBV5-6	TRBJ1-1	TGTGCCAGCAGCCCCAGGACTGCGCCGAACACTGAAGCTTTCTTT	CASSPRTAPNTEAFF
TRBD1	NA	TRBV24-1	TRBJ2-5	TGTGCCACCAGCGTTGAGGGGGCCCAAGAGACCCAGTACTTC	CATSVEGAQETQYF
NA	NA	TRBV28	TRBJ1-1	TGTGCCAGCAGTCCCGGACAGTACACTGAAGCTTTCTTT	CASSPGQYTEAFF
TRBD1	NA	TRBV27	TRBJ2-2	TGTGCCAGCAGTCCCCACAGGGGGCGAAGGAACACCGGGGAGCTGTTTTTT	CASSPHRGRRNTGELFF
TRBD1	NA	TRBV6-2/TRBV6-3	TRBJ1-5	TGTGCCAGCAGTTCCCCGGGACAGAGCAATCAGCCCCAGCATTTT	CASSSPGQSNQPQHF
NA	NA	TRBV12-3/TRBV12-4	TRBJ1-1	TGTGCCAGCAGTTTAGGGCTGGCTGAAGCTTTCTTT	CASSLGLAEAFF
NA	NA	TRBV27	TRBJ2-1	TGTGCCAGCAGTTTCCGGGGGTTCACCGGAAGGCCAAATGAGCAGTTCTTC	CASSFRGFTGRPNEQFF
NA	NA	TRBV6-2/TRBV6-3	TRBJ1-5	TGTGCCAGCAGTTCGGCCAGGGGCCCTTATAGCAATCAGCCCCAGCATTTT	CASSSARGPYSNQPQHF
TRBD2	NA	TRBV4-2	TRBJ2-2	TGTGCCAGCAGCCACCAACGGGGGGGCCTGGGGGAGCTGTTTTTT	CASSHQRGGLGELFF
NA	NA	TRBV11-2	TRBJ1-1	TGTGCCAGCAGCGCTAGGGGGGGCACTGAAGCTTTCTTT	CASSARGGTEAFF
NA	NA	TRBV7-9	TRBJ1-1	TGTGCCAGCACCTTACAGGAGGCGAACACTGAAGCTTTCTTT	CASTLQEANTEAFF
TRBD1	NA	TRBV4-1	TRBJ1-2	TGCGCCAGCAGCGCCGGGTTACGAGGGACAGGGGACTATGGCTACACCTTC	CASSAGLRGTGDYGYTF
TRBD1	few	TRBV25-1	TRBJ1-2	TGTGCCAGCAGTGCCATTGACAGGGCATATGGCTACACCTTC	CASSAIDRAYGYTF
NA	NA	TRBV24-1	TRBJ2-1	TGTGCCACCAGAGGACGGGGAAACAATGAGCAGTTCTTC	CATRGRGNNEQFF
NA	few	TRBV6-2/TRBV6-3	TRBJ2-7	TGTGCCAGCAGTTATATCAATGGCGGGGCGGACTACGAGCAGTACTTC	CASSYINGGADYEQYF
NA	NA	TRBV5-1	TRBJ2-3	TGCGCCAGCTATAACACAGATACGCAGTATTTT	CASYNTDTQYF
TRBD2	NA	TRBV7-2	TRBJ2-1	TGTGCCAGCAGCCCCCCGGGACTAGCGGGGAGGTCGTATGAGCAGTTCTTC	CASSPPGLAGRSYEQFF
NA	NA	TRBV5-1	TRBJ1-4	TGCGCCAGCAGCTTGGCTGGAGGTGAAAAACTGTTTTTT	CASSLAGGEKLFF
NA	NA	TRBV3-1/TRBV3-2	TRBJ2-3	TGTGCCAGCAGCCACGGCGGGGGCGGACGCACAGATACGCAGTATTTT	CASSHGGGGRTDTQYF
NA	NA	TRBV2	TRBJ2-2	TGTGCCAGCAGTGAAGCGAACGGTGGGGAGCTGTTTTTT	CASSEANGGELFF
TRBD1	NA	TRBV19	TRBJ1-1	TGTGCCAGTAGTTACCGACAGGGAATGAGCACTGAAGCTTTCTTT	CASSYRQGMSTEAFF
NA	NA	TRBV2	TRBJ1-1	TGTGCCAGCAGTGACGAGTCTGAAGCTTTCTTT	CASSDESEAFF